This record covers a single T cell receptor (beta chain). Its antigen remains unknown. The CDR3 has 12 amino acids. V lost 8 bases to trimming and J lost 1 base, with 6 bases between them. Looked up from germline, CDR1 is WSHSY and CDR2 is SAAADI. The data belong to a study of cytomegalovirus exposure and HLA in healthy donors. Study results and caveats: Confirmation was obtained in vitro that a few CMV-associated chains are specific for CMV antigens. In a later analysis, first-cohort TCR clusters were found to tend to co-occur in the 130 or so validation repertoires. Reports showed the classifier diagnosing cytomegalovirus status with high specificity and sensitivity. Fewer than 200 TCR beta chains were listed as cytomegalovirus-associated.

Measured with immunoSEQ multiplex PCR; TCRdb has only the in-frame clones, and not every one. The sample holds tens of thousands of clones, roughly 90% seen once. This clonotype was sampled from a woman in her late teens or twenties in good health and CMV-seropositive. This sequence joins TRBV10-2 and TRBJ1-3, with TRBD1 as a possible D gene (6 bases). Material for sequencing was PBMCs. Here the CDR3 reads CASGQSGNTIYF. As DNA, the CDR3 is TGCGCCAGCGGACAGTCTGGAAACACCATATATTTT.